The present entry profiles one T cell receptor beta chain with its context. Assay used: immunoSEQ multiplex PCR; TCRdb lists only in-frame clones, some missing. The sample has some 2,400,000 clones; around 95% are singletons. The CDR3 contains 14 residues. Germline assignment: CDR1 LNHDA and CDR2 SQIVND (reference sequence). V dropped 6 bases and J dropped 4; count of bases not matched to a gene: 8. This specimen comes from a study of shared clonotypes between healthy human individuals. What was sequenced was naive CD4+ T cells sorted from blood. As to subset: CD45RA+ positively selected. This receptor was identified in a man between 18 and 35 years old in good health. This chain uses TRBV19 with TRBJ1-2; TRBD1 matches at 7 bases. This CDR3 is CASRTGELFYGYTF. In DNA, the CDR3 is TGTGCCAGTAGAACAGGGGAATTATTCTATGGCTACACCTTC.